Listed below are T cell receptor beta chains from one sample, sequenced in a study of cytomegalovirus exposure and HLA in healthy donors. The assay was immunoSEQ multiplex PCR, and TCRdb's table has in-frame clones only and misses some. Of approximately 170,000 clones in the sample, approximately 82% were seen once. The sample consisted of PBMCs. The source is a male donor in good health and CMV-seronegative. The CDR3 runs from the conserved cysteine through the conserved F or W. A D gene is named only where the DNA matches it firmly. Only some rows state a clone size, as once, few, many or a class for expanded clones.

V gene	J gene	clone size	D gene	CDR3 length	CDR3 protein	CDR3 DNA
TRBV5-1	TRBJ1-1	NA	NA	15	CASSFRVGGGTEAFF	TGCGCCAGCAGCTTCCGAGTGGGGGGTGGCACTGAAGCTTTCTTT
TRBV7-6	TRBJ2-5	NA	TRBD2	19	CASSLVSSGRAAGQETQYF	TGTGCCAGCAGCTTAGTGTCTAGCGGGAGAGCGGCCGGCCAAGAGACCCAGTACTTC
TRBV27	TRBJ1-2	NA	NA	13	CASSLRGDYGYTF	TGTGCCAGCAGTTTACGGGGGGACTATGGCTACACCTTC
TRBV15	TRBJ1-2	NA	TRBD1	14	CATSIGTGYYGYTF	TGTGCCACCAGCATAGGGACAGGGTACTACGGCTACACCTTC
TRBV4-1	TRBJ1-5	NA	NA	16	CASSQDYGIANQPQHF	TGCGCCAGCAGCCAAGATTACGGTATAGCAAATCAGCCCCAGCATTTT
TRBV6-1	TRBJ1-5	NA	NA	16	CASSEGRGARNQPQHF	TGTGCCAGCAGTGAAGGCCGGGGAGCGCGTAATCAGCCCCAGCATTTT
TRBV19	TRBJ2-7	NA	NA	13	CASSRTFAYEQYF	TGTGCCAGTAGTAGGACATTTGCCTACGAGCAGTACTTC
TRBV5-1	TRBJ1-2	NA	NA	14	CASSLGQGPYGYTF	TGCGCCAGCAGCTTGGGGCAGGGTCCCTATGGCTACACCTTC
TRBV19	TRBJ2-1	NA	NA	15	CASSILSGSYNEQFF	TGTGCCAGTAGTATACTCAGCGGCTCCTACAATGAGCAGTTCTTC
TRBV9	TRBJ2-5	few	NA	14	CASSVNNVRETQYF	TGTGCCAGCAGCGTAAACAACGTCCGCGAGACCCAGTACTTC
TRBV14	TRBJ2-3	NA	NA	15	CASSQGGSWTDTQYF	TGTGCCAGCAGCCAAGGCGGGTCCTGGACGGATACGCAGTATTTT
TRBV5-1	TRBJ1-1	NA	NA	14	CASSLARPDTEAFF	TGCGCCAGCAGCTTGGCCAGGCCGGACACTGAAGCTTTCTTT
TRBV10-2	TRBJ1-1	NA	NA	13	CASCRGFGTEAFF	TGCGCCAGCTGCAGGGGTTTCGGCACTGAAGCTTTCTTT
TRBV9	TRBJ1-2	NA	NA	16	CASSVAIGKGNYGYTF	TGTGCCAGCAGCGTAGCTATCGGAAAGGGGAACTATGGCTACACCTTC
TRBV6-6	TRBJ1-2	NA	TRBD1	14	CASSQTGGVYGYTF	TGTGCCAGCAGTCAAACAGGGGGCGTATATGGCTACACCTTC
TRBV7-8	TRBJ2-7	NA	TRBD2	17	CASSLASGRAGSYEQYF	TGTGCCAGCAGCTTAGCGAGCGGGAGGGCCGGGTCCTACGAGCAGTACTTC
TRBV25-1	TRBJ1-1	NA	NA	16	CASTLGTTTGNTEAFF	TGTGCCAGCACCCTCGGTACGACCACGGGGAACACTGAAGCTTTCTTT
TRBV6-5	TRBJ1-3	NA	NA	16	CASSYESKVSGNTIYF	TGTGCCAGCAGTTACGAGTCCAAAGTCTCTGGAAACACCATATATTTT
TRBV2	TRBJ1-4	NA	NA	16	CASSGNSLATNEKLFF	TGTGCCAGCAGTGGCAACAGCTTAGCAACTAATGAAAAACTGTTTTTT
TRBV7-6	TRBJ2-5	NA	NA	14	CASSLALGVETQYF	TGTGCCAGCAGCTTAGCGCTAGGGGTGGAGACCCAGTACTTC
TRBV7-2	TRBJ2-1	NA	NA	11	CASSLRNEQFF	TGTGCCAGCAGCTTGCGTAATGAGCAGTTCTTC
TRBV19	TRBJ2-3	NA	NA	13	CASSIASTDTQYF	TGTGCCAGTAGTATAGCAAGCACAGATACGCAGTATTTT
TRBV7-9	TRBJ1-5	NA	NA	13	CASSLWGDQPQHF	TGTGCCAGCAGCTTATGGGGGGATCAGCCCCAGCATTTT
TRBV11-1	TRBJ2-5	NA	TRBD2	16	CASSSGLAGGEETQYF	TGTGCCAGCAGCTCCGGACTAGCGGGGGGCGAAGAGACCCAGTACTTC
TRBV30	TRBJ1-4	few	TRBD1	14	CAWSEPTGVEKLFF	TGTGCCTGGAGTGAGCCGACAGGGGTAGAAAAACTGTTTTTT
TRBV19	TRBJ2-3	NA	NA	12	CASSPNEDTQYF	TGTGCCAGTAGCCCTAATGAAGATACGCAGTATTTT
TRBV7-2	TRBJ2-1	NA	TRBD2	16	CASSLVASGRAGEQFF	TGTGCCAGCAGCTTAGTGGCTAGCGGTCGTGCGGGTGAGCAGTTCTTC
TRBV4-2	TRBJ2-7	NA	TRBD2	17	CASSASASGGPPYEQYF	TGTGCCAGCAGCGCATCCGCTAGCGGGGGGCCCCCCTACGAGCAGTACTTC
TRBV5-6	TRBJ2-1	few	NA	16	CASSYLGPSDYNEQFF	TGTGCCAGCAGCTACCTTGGGCCTAGCGATTACAATGAGCAGTTCTTC
TRBV5-6	TRBJ2-3	few	NA	12	CASSLAADTQYF	TGTGCCAGCAGCTTGGCGGCAGATACGCAGTATTTT
TRBV27	TRBJ1-1	NA	NA	13	CASSPRTAREAFF	TGTGCCAGCAGTCCACGGACAGCCCGTGAAGCTTTCTTT
TRBV2	TRBJ1-6	NA	NA	17	CASGRVGRRGSNSPLHF	TGTGCCAGCGGGAGGGTAGGACGACGGGGGTCTAATTCACCCCTCCACTTT
TRBV18	TRBJ2-7	NA	TRBD1	14	CASLPGTGAYEQYF	TGTGCCAGCTTACCCGGGACAGGGGCCTACGAGCAGTACTTC